This TCR beta chain was sequenced during a study of T cells in localized non-small cell lung cancer. Profiling relied on immunoSEQ multiplex PCR, and the TCRdb table lists in-frame clones only, not all of them. The sample records over 50,000 clones, roughly 84% being singletons. The CDR3 length is 15 residues. Per the germline V gene, CDR1 is SEHNR and CDR2 is FQNEAQ (reference sequence). Trimming took 10 bases from V and 8 from J; bases not matched to a gene: 16. The chain combines TRBV7-9 with TRBJ2-1; 8 bases agree with TRBD2. This receptor was identified in a man aged 40 to 70 with stage III lung adenocarcinoma. The sequencing used peripheral blood mononuclear cells, collected before any cancer treatment. The DNA of the CDR3 is TGTGCCACCCGATTGGGCACCTTCGGGAGGGATGAGCAGTTCTTC. It yields the protein CATRLGTFGRDEQFF.